A selection of T cell receptor beta chains follows, all from one sample in a study of cytomegalovirus exposure and HLA in healthy donors. TCRdb keeps only in-frame clones here, not all; method: immunoSEQ multiplex PCR. The sample yields about 260,000 clones, roughly 70% seen once. Sample: PBMCs. These receptors were obtained from a female donor in good health and CMV-seronegative. Each CDR3 is given with its conserved first and last residue. The order of the fields is CDR3 protein, J gene, V gene, D gene. D genes are given only for firm matches.

CDR3aa: CASSPPGLAGGSSYNEQFF; j_gene: TRBJ2-1; v_gene: TRBV7-2; d_gene: TRBD2
CDR3aa: CASSLRKRGQGNTIYF; j_gene: TRBJ1-3; v_gene: TRBV21-1; d_gene: .
CDR3aa: CASSTGTGPYNEQFF; j_gene: TRBJ2-1; v_gene: TRBV28; d_gene: TRBD1
CDR3aa: CATSAAGRRELFF; j_gene: TRBJ2-2; v_gene: TRBV15; d_gene: .
CDR3aa: CASRIGREGEETQYF; j_gene: TRBJ2-5; v_gene: TRBV5-4; d_gene: TRBD2
CDR3aa: CAWRDRDSNQPQHF; j_gene: TRBJ1-5; v_gene: TRBV30; d_gene: .
CDR3aa: CASSLGTGTSAYEQYF; j_gene: TRBJ2-7; v_gene: TRBV5-4; d_gene: TRBD2
CDR3aa: CSVRGLFSYEQYF; j_gene: TRBJ2-7; v_gene: TRBV29-1; d_gene: .
CDR3aa: CASSERNPGQGDEQFF; j_gene: TRBJ2-1; v_gene: TRBV2; d_gene: TRBD1
CDR3aa: CASSLPTGTEAFF; j_gene: TRBJ1-1; v_gene: TRBV7-9; d_gene: .
CDR3aa: CASSLGPGRDTQYF; j_gene: TRBJ2-3; v_gene: TRBV7-3; d_gene: .
CDR3aa: CASGLVLGRANQPQHF; j_gene: TRBJ1-5; v_gene: TRBV12-5; d_gene: .
CDR3aa: CASSLSGFYTGELFF; j_gene: TRBJ2-2; v_gene: TRBV5-6; d_gene: .
CDR3aa: CASSAHYGYTF; j_gene: TRBJ1-2; v_gene: TRBV7-2; d_gene: .
CDR3aa: CASSLAGGPSETQYF; j_gene: TRBJ2-5; v_gene: TRBV6-5; d_gene: TRBD2
CDR3aa: CASSYGTGGYEQYF; j_gene: TRBJ2-7; v_gene: TRBV6-5; d_gene: TRBD1
CDR3aa: CASSAGGGRADPLKNIQYF; j_gene: TRBJ2-4; v_gene: TRBV5-6; d_gene: TRBD2
CDR3aa: CASTRRQGAGGELFF; j_gene: TRBJ2-2; v_gene: TRBV7-2; d_gene: TRBD1
CDR3aa: CASSQSPGQSEKGSNQPQHF; j_gene: TRBJ1-5; v_gene: TRBV23-1; d_gene: .
CDR3aa: CASSMSQGRYEQYF; j_gene: TRBJ2-7; v_gene: TRBV19; d_gene: .
CDR3aa: CASSEDLRQGFRAFF; j_gene: TRBJ1-1; v_gene: TRBV4-1; d_gene: TRBD1
CDR3aa: CASSLGQGAYNEQFF; j_gene: TRBJ2-1; v_gene: TRBV2; d_gene: TRBD1